What follows are 17 T cell receptor beta chains derived from one specimen sequenced in a study of T-cell memory formation after mild COVID-19. A single record per CDR3 protein comes from TCRdb applying MiXCR to the 5' RACE reads. The sample includes fewer than 300,000 distinct CDR3 sequences, 15% to 20% of them seen just once. The sequenced material came from PBMCs or a T cell subset sorted from them (not recorded which). Receptor source: a man between 18 and 35 years old who had mild COVID-19 (a few samples of this study predate the infection). Cell type and time point are not known.

The rearrangement uses TRBV23-1 and TRBJ1-2, with 7 bases matching TRBD1. TRBV23-1 is known as an ORF, though its function is uncertain. The V gene end was trimmed by 0 bases and the J gene end by 7 bases; junction bases not matched to a gene: 8. The CDR3 loop spans 15 amino acids. CDR3 nucleotides: TGCGCCAGCAGTCAATCGGGGACAGCCCCCTCTGGCTACACCTTC. Translation gives CASSQSGTAPSGYTF.

This clonotype was picked up a small number of times. The chain joins TRBV20-1 to TRBJ1-1, with a possible D match to TRBD1 (6 bases). Trimming shortened V by 0 bases and J by 2 bases, and 10 bases separated the two germline ends. CDR1 and CDR2 (germline): DFQATT, SNEGSKA (reference sequence). The CDR3 has 14 amino acids. Here the CDR3 DNA reads TGCAGTGCTAGAGAGCCGACAGGTAACACTGAAGCTTTCTTT. This translates into CSAREPTGNTEAFF.

This clonotype was counted a single time. This chain connects TRBV5-1 to TRBJ2-3; 8 bases agree with TRBD2. The germline CDR1 and CDR2 sequences are SGHRS and YFSETQ. The length of the CDR3 is 17 residues. The junction had 10 bases not matched to a gene; V was cut back by 1 base and J by 3 bases. CDR3 protein: CASSLRASGWATDTQYF. In DNA, the CDR3 is TGCGCCAGCAGCTTGAGGGCTAGCGGGTGGGCGACAGATACGCAGTATTTT.

V is TRBV4-1 and J is TRBJ1-2; 7 bases are shared with TRBD1. CDR1 is MGHRA, CDR2 YSYEKL, per germline. The ends lost 2 bases at V and 5 bases at J; junction bases unmatched: 5. There are 14 residues in the CDR3. CDR3 in amino acids: CASSQSTGCYGYTF. The CDR3 DNA is TGCGCCAGCAGCCAATCGACAGGGTGTTATGGCTACACCTTC.

This clonotype was picked up a small number of times. The chain couples TRBV2 to TRBJ1-1; D is possibly TRBD1 (5 bases). Trimming removed 10 bases from V and 3 bases from J, with 15 bases in between. The CDR3 is 13 residues long. Germline values: CDR1 SNHLY, CDR2 FYNNEI. In nucleotides, the CDR3 is TGTGCCACCAGAGCGGGGGGTTACACTGAAGCTTTCTTT. Residues: CATRAGGYTEAFF.

Notes on this clonotype: This sequence may be a read error, since a much larger clone differs from it by one base. This chain joins TRBV5-1 and TRBJ2-7; D possibly corresponds to TRBD1 (5 bases). This CDR3 has 12 residues. The germline gives CDR1 SGHRS, CDR2 YFSETQ. Trimming took 6 bases from V and 0 from J, leaving 7 bases between them. As DNA, the CDR3 is TGCGCCAGCACGGACAACTCCTACGAGCAGTACTTC. As protein: CASTDNSYEQYF.

This chain links TRBV5-5 with TRBJ1-4; D is possibly TRBD1 (5 bases). Trimming took 5 bases from V and 12 from J, leaving 23 bases between them. The CDR3 extends over 15 amino acids. The germline CDR1 and CDR2 sequences are SGHKS and YYEKEE (reference sequence). DNA for the CDR3: TGTGCCAGCAGAAATCGGGACGGGGGTTCTTTGGAACTGTTTTTT. It is translated as CASRNRDGGSLELFF. Complete variable domain (other parts from reference TRBV5-5 and TRBJ1-4): DAGVTQSPTHLIKTRGQQVTLRCSPISGHKSVSWYQQVLGQGPQFIFQYYEKEERGRGNFPDRFSARQFPNYSSELNVNALLLGDSALYLCASRNRDGGSLELFFGSGTQLSVL.

The V gene is TRBV5-1, the J gene TRBJ2-5, with 7 bases identical to TRBD1. V was pared by 5 bases and J by 4 bases, with 8 bases of the junction left unmatched. Looked up from germline, CDR1 is SGHRS and CDR2 is YFSETQ. This CDR3 is 14 amino acids long. CDR3 sequence: CASRDMTGRETQYF. CDR3 sequence (DNA): TGCGCCAGCAGAGATATGACAGGGCGAGAGACCCAGTACTTC.

This clonotype was observed a handful of times. The genes are TRBV7-8 and TRBJ2-1; D is uncertain. This CDR3 is 13 amino acids long. Germline-derived CDR1 and CDR2 are SGHVS and FQNEAQ. V dropped 3 bases and J dropped 4 bases, with 7 bases sitting between them. CDR3 in DNA: TGTGCCAGCAGCTTTGGAATATACAATGAGCAGTTCTTC. Amino acids: CASSFGIYNEQFF. Combining the CDR3 with reference TRBV7-8 and TRBJ2-1 gives the whole variable domain GAGVSQSPRYKVAKRGQDVALRCDPISGHVSLFWYQQALGQGPEFLTYFQNEAQLDKSGLPSDRFFAERPEGSVSTLKIQRTQQEDSAVYLCASSFGIYNEQFFGPGTRLTVL.

This clonotype was counted between two and nine times. The chain combines TRBV25-1 with TRBJ2-2, with D perhaps matching TRBD1 (6 bases). CDR1 MGHDK and CDR2 SYGVNS come from the germline V gene. This CDR3 has 15 amino acids. Between the trimmed V and J ends, which lost 4 bases and 2 bases, there was a span of 11 bases. The CDR3 nucleotides are TGTGCCAGCAGTGGAAACAGGGACAACACCGGGGAGCTGTTTTTT. The encoded protein is CASSGNRDNTGELFF. Combining the CDR3 with reference TRBV25-1 and TRBJ2-2 gives the whole variable domain EADIYQTPRYLVIGTGKKITLECSQTMGHDKMYWYQQDPGMELHLIHYSYGVNSTEKGDLSSESTVSRIRTEHFPLTLESARPSHTSQYLCASSGNRDNTGELFFGEGSRLTVL.

The genes are TRBV28 and TRBJ1-4; TRBD1 is a possible D gene (6 bases). V was trimmed by 7 bases and J by 10 bases, leaving 25 bases between them. CDR1 is MDHEN, CDR2 SYDVKM, per germline. The CDR3 is made up of 16 amino acids. The CDR3 DNA follows: TGTGCCAGCATCAAACGGTCCCCCAGGGAGGGGGGAAAACTGTTTTTT. Residues: CASIKRSPREGGKLFF.

The J gene is TRBJ1-2, the V gene TRBV5-1; the match to TRBD1 covers 7 bases. The CDR3 totals 14 residues. Germline CDR1 is SGHRS and CDR2 is YFSETQ. J gave up 0 bases and V 3 bases, and 2 bases lay outside the gene matches. The CDR3 region is CASSSGTANYGYTF. Written as DNA, the CDR3 is TGCGCCAGCAGCTCCGGGACAGCTAACTATGGCTACACCTTC.

This chain uses TRBV7-2 with TRBJ2-3, with 8 bases identical to TRBD1. CDR3 length equals 14 residues. CDR1 and CDR2 (germline): SGHTA, FQGNSA. Trimming cost V 6 bases and J 4 bases; bases outside gene matches: 6. CDR3 nucleotide sequence: TGTGCCAGCAGTTCGACAGGGGTCCCAGATACGCAGTATTTT. Its protein is CASSSTGVPDTQYF.

This chain uses TRBV20-1 with TRBJ2-1, with TRBD1 matching 10 bases. J lost 9 bases, V lost 6 bases, and 14 bases had no gene match. CDR3 size: 15 residues. CDR1 is DFQATT, CDR2 SNEGSKA, per germline (reference sequence). The CDR3 coding sequence is TGCAGTGCGTCCGGGACAGGGGTTTCAGTAGGTGAGCAGTTCTTC. Protein sequence: CSASGTGVSVGEQFF.

The rearrangement joins TRBV6-6 to TRBJ1-5; D is ambiguous. The CDR3 loop spans 14 amino acids. The V end lost 5 bases, the J end lost 6 bases, and 14 bases lay between the germline ends. Germline V gives CDR1 MNHNY, CDR2 SVGAGI (reference sequence). The CDR3 sequence is CASSGTLSGQPQHF. As DNA, the CDR3 is TGTGCCAGCAGTGGTACCCTCTCGGGTCAGCCCCAGCATTTT.

This clonotype was detected a few times. The chain joins TRBV28 to TRBJ1-2, with D unresolved. CDR3 length: 13 amino acids. Looked up from germline, CDR1 is MDHEN and CDR2 is SYDVKM. V was cut by 3 bases and J by 8 bases, with 13 bases left in between. CDR3 DNA: TGTGCCAGCAGTTTGGAGGGCTTTCGGGGCTACACCTTC. Protein sequence: CASSLEGFRGYTF.

This clonotype showed up just a few times. J is TRBJ2-7 and V is TRBV11-2; 8 nucleotides match TRBD1. Germline CDR1 reads SGHAT; CDR2 reads FQNNGV. This CDR3 spans 14 amino acids. The junction had 6 bases not matched to a gene; V was cut back by 4 bases and J by 4 bases. The CDR3 nucleotides read TGTGCCAGCAGCTCCCCCGGGACAGGTTACGAGCAGTACTTC. Translation gives CASSSPGTGYEQYF.